This TCR beta chain was recovered during a study of CD8 T cells in Susac syndrome. The authors carried out high-throughput sequencing of TCR beta. They applied it to CD8+ and CD4+ T cells obtained from blood. V dropped 3 bases and J dropped 5 bases, with 14 bases sitting between them. The CDR3 is 15 residues long. Random-hexamer reverse transcription was applied to about 0.5 to 1 ug RNA. An immunoSEQ multiplex PCR amplified TCR beta CDR3 over 54 Vbeta and 13 Jbeta. TCRdb reprocessed the immunoSEQ multiplex PCR reads with MiXCR, giving one entry per CDR3 protein. This table has about 210,000 distinct CDR3 sequences, approximately 95% appearing once.

The origin of this receptor is a human donor with multiple sclerosis. The genes are TRBV12-3 or TRBV12-4 and TRBJ2-1; no clear D. The source material was CD4+ T cells from PBMCs. CDR3 bases: TGTGCCAGCAGTTTTCCTCTGTTAGGGCACAATGAGCAGTTCTTC. The encoded protein is CASSFPLLGHNEQFF.